This entry concerns a single T cell receptor (beta chain). The target antigen is unknown. Treatment indicated: some 19 received Ad26.COV2.S at low or high dose, single or two shots; roughly five received placebo; per-sample allocation not given. Each sample was drawn 63 days after the first injection (of vaccine or placebo). It was an adult aged 18-55 years in Boston who was the donor. The assay was immunoSEQ multiplex PCR, and TCRdb's table has in-frame clones only and misses some. The sample consists of more than 300,000 clones, approximately 86% of them appearing once. The entry originates in a study of Ad26.COV2.S vaccination and SARS-CoV-2 variants. Overall study findings and caveats: Breadth, reportedly substantial, characterized the spike-specific CD8+ and CD4+ T cell responses after vaccination.

V was cut by 5 bases and J by 5 bases, with 15 bases left in between. CDR3 length equals 15 residues. Germline CDR1 reads LNHDA; CDR2 reads SQIVND (reference sequence). The chain uses TRBV19 and TRBJ1-4; weak D call: TRBD1 (5 bases). The sequence was obtained from a person aged 18 to 59 who received the Ad26.COV2.S COVID-19 vaccine or a placebo. The sample was peripheral blood, taken in a trial of Ad26.COV2.S vaccine versus placebo. The DNA of the CDR3 is TGTGCCAGTAGTGCCTCCAGACAGTCGAATGAAAAACTGTTTTTT. It codes for CASSASRQSNEKLFF.